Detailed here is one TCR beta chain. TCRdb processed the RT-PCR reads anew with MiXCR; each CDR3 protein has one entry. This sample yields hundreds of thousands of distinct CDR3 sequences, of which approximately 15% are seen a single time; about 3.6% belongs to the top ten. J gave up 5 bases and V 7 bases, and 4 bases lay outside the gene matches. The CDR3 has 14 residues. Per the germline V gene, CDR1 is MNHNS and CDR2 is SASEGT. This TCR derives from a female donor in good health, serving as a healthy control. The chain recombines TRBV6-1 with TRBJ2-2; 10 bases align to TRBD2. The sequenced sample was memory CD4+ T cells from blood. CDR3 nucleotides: TGTGCCAGCATAAGCGGGAGGGGAACCGGGGAGCTGTTTTTT. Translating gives CASISGRGTGELFF.